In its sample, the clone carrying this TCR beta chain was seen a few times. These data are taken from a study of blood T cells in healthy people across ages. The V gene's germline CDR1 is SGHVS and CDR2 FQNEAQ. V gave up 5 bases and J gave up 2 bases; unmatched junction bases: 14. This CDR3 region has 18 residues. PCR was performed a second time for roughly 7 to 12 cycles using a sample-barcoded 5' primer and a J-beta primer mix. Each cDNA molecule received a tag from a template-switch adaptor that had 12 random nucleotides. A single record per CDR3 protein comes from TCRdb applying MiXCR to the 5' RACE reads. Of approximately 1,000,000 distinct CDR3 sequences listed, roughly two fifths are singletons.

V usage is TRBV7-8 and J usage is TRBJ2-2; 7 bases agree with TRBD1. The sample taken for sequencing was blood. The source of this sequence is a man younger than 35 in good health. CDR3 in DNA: TGTGCCAGCAGCCTAGACAGGGCCAAATACCTCAACACCGGGGAGCTGTTTTTT. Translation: CASSLDRAKYLNTGELFF.